The 18 T cell receptor beta chains below were found in one sample sequenced in a study of somatic mutations in T cells in chronic GVHD. The repertoire was sequenced with immunoSEQ multiplex PCR; TCRdb's copy has only in-frame clones and lacks some. Seen here are roughly 790 clones, around 82% observed once, and the top ten hold approximately 70%. Material for sequencing was Vbeta20-positive CD4+ T cells from blood. These receptors originate from a male patient in his forties or fifties with chronic graft-versus-host disease. A share of the T cells may be of graft donor origin.

This clone was counted a single time. This chain joins TRBV5-1 and TRBJ2-2; 7 bases agree with TRBD2. The V gene's germline CDR1 is SGHRS and CDR2 YFSETQ. CDR3 length equals 15 residues. The junction had 3 bases not matched to a gene; V was cut back by 4 bases and J by 0 bases. Here the CDR3 reads CASSGGTTNTGELFF. The CDR3 DNA is TGCGCCAGCAGCGGAGGGACTACGAACACCGGGGAGCTGTTTTTT.

J is TRBJ1-2 and V is TRBV30; TRBD1 agrees at 7 bases. Germline-derived CDR1 and CDR2 are GTSNPN and SVGIG (reference sequence). V dropped 8 bases and J dropped 5; count of bases not matched to a gene: 8. There are 12 residues in the CDR3. The CDR3 DNA reads TGTGCCCGACGGACAGGCGGGTATGGCTACACCTTC. Translated, it gives CARRTGGYGYTF.

The V and J genes are TRBV30 and TRBJ1-3; 9 bases agree with TRBD1. V shed 2 bases, J shed 6 bases, and the junction held 8 bases outside the gene matches. The CDR3 totals 15 residues. Per germline, CDR1 GTSNPN and CDR2 SVGIG (reference sequence). Here the CDR3 DNA reads TGTGCCTGGAGTCTGACCACAGGGGGCGTAAACACCATATATTTT. Its translation is CAWSLTTGGVNTIYF.

The chain carries TRBV5-1 and TRBJ1-1; 9 bases fit TRBD1. This CDR3 has 16 residues. In germline, CDR1 is SGHRS, CDR2 YFSETQ. The trim removed 4 bases at V and 4 bases at J, leaving 11 bases unmatched. This CDR3 is CASSQSPTGGSTEAFF. CDR3 coding DNA: TGCGCCAGCAGCCAATCCCCGACAGGGGGTAGCACTGAAGCTTTCTTT.

This clone was counted a few times. V gene TRBV30 combines with J gene TRBJ2-5; 8 bases map to TRBD1. The junction had 13 bases not matched to a gene; V was cut back by 8 bases and J by 5 bases. This CDR3 is built from 14 residues. Germline V lookup: CDR1 GTSNPN, CDR2 SVGIG (reference sequence). The CDR3 DNA reads as TGTGCCAGAGACGGGACAGGTGGAAGGGAGACCCAGTACTTC. As protein: CARDGTGGRETQYF.

V and J are TRBV5-1 and TRBJ2-3; D unclear. The CDR3 is made up of 14 amino acids. Trimming cost V 8 bases and J 0 bases, with 13 bases left between them. From germline, CDR1 is SGHRS and CDR2 YFSETQ. In DNA, the CDR3 is TGCGCCAGTCGAGTCCTTTCTAGCACAGATACGCAGTATTTT. This sequence encodes CASRVLSSTDTQYF.

V is TRBV30 and J is TRBJ1-1; D is uncertain. CDR3 size: 12 residues. CDR1 and CDR2 (germline): GTSNPN, SVGIG (reference sequence). V shed 3 bases and J shed 6 bases, with 11 bases lying between them. The chain's CDR3 is CAWRVPGAEAFF. CDR3 nucleotides: TGTGCCTGGAGAGTGCCAGGCGCTGAAGCTTTCTTT.

The chain recombines TRBV30 with TRBJ1-4, with unresolved D. V was cut by 6 bases and J by 7 bases, with 18 bases left in between. The germline CDR1 and CDR2 sequences are GTSNPN and SVGIG (reference sequence). The CDR3 consists of 14 residues. The CDR3 DNA reads TGTGCCTGCCTCAACTGGGGTGCGGGTGAAAAACTGTTTTTT. Translating it yields CACLNWGAGEKLFF.

The V gene is TRBV30, the J gene TRBJ2-5; maybe TRBD1 (6 bases). Between the trimmed V and J ends, which lost 2 bases and 1 base, there was a span of 11 bases. Germline lookup yields CDR1 GTSNPN and CDR2 SVGIG (reference sequence). The CDR3 extends over 14 amino acids. The CDR3 DNA sequence: TGTGCCTGGAGTCAGGGGTCCCTCCAAGAGACCCAGTACTTC. Translation: CAWSQGSLQETQYF.

Points on this clone: One end of the junction varies from germline; a read error may be responsible. V is TRBV7-9 and J is TRBJ1-2; D is undetermined. CDR3 size: 13 residues. Germline assignment: CDR1 SEHNR and CDR2 FQNEAQ (reference sequence). CDR3 sequence: CASSSGEGRGVDF. The DNA for the CDR3 is TGTGCCAGCAGCTCTGGAGAGGGCAGAGGTGTTGACTTC.

This clone was observed a handful of times. The chain uses TRBV30 and TRBJ2-4, with TRBD1 identical over 8 bases. CDR1 and CDR2 from the germline V gene are GTSNPN and SVGIG (reference sequence). The CDR3 has 15 amino acids. With V trimmed by 0 bases and J by 5 bases, 6 bases remained unmatched. CDR3: CAWSVLDRVENIQYF. DNA of the CDR3: TGTGCCTGGAGTGTACTGGACAGGGTAGAAAACATTCAGTACTTC.

The chain carries TRBV30 and TRBJ1-3; a weak D match, TRBD1 (6 bases). Germline V gene data show CDR1 as GTSNPN and CDR2 as SVGIG (reference sequence). V was shortened by 3 bases and J by 3 bases, with 18 bases between the two germline ends. The CDR3 is made up of 16 amino acids. The CDR3: CAWRGRTDSDGNTIYF. CDR3 nucleotides: TGTGCCTGGAGGGGAAGAACGGACAGCGATGGAAACACCATATATTTT. The variable domain in full, completed from reference TRBV30 and TRBJ1-3, reads SQTIHQWPATLVQPVGSPLSLECTVEGTSNPNLYWYRQAAGRGLQLLFYSVGIGQISSEVPQNLSASRPQDRQFILSSKKLLLSDSGFYLCAWRGRTDSDGNTIYFGEGSWLTVV.

The chain has TRBV29-1 and TRBJ2-5; the match to TRBD2 covers 9 bases. V shed 3 bases and J 1 base; nucleotides not matched to a gene: 0. The CDR3 consists of 13 residues. CDR1 is SQVTM and CDR2 is ANQGSEA in the germline V gene. CDR3 sequence reads: CSVERGGQETQYF. In DNA, the CDR3 is TGCAGCGTTGAGCGGGGGGGCCAAGAGACCCAGTACTTC.

The chain links TRBV5-1 to TRBJ2-2; 11 positions match TRBD1. From germline, CDR1 is SGHRS and CDR2 YFSETQ. The CDR3 totals 16 residues. After removal of 1 base from V and 3 bases from J, the junction contained 2 bases not matched to a gene. CDR3 protein: CASSLRDRGDTGELFF. CDR3 coding DNA: TGCGCCAGCAGCTTGAGGGACAGGGGGGACACCGGGGAGCTGTTTTTT.

The chain joins TRBV30 to TRBJ2-5, with TRBD2 as a possible D gene (5 bases). V was shortened by 4 bases and J by 5 bases, with 11 bases between the two germline ends. Per germline, CDR1 GTSNPN and CDR2 SVGIG (reference sequence). The CDR3 spans 12 residues. CDR3: CAWNRDGETQYF. In DNA form, the CDR3 reads TGTGCCTGGAACCGGGATGGGGAGACCCAGTACTTC.

J is TRBJ1-6 and V is TRBV30, with D possibly TRBD1 on 5 matching bases. The CDR3 spans 11 residues. Germline lookup yields CDR1 GTSNPN and CDR2 SVGIG (reference sequence). The V end lost 5 bases, the J end lost 17 bases, and 16 bases lay between the germline ends. The CDR3 DNA sequence: TGTGCCTGGGGTACCATCAGGGAGGTCCACTTT. This sequence encodes CAWGTIREVHF.

J is TRBJ2-7 and V is TRBV30; D gene unclear. The CDR3 consists of 12 residues. V lost 2 bases to trimming and J lost 2 bases, with 7 bases between them. Germline loops: CDR1 GTSNPN, CDR2 SVGIG (reference sequence). The CDR3 region is CAWSSSAYEQYF. The CDR3 coding sequence is TGTGCCTGGAGTTCCTCCGCCTACGAGCAGTACTTC.

The chain has TRBV30 and TRBJ2-3, with a possible D match to TRBD2 (6 bases). CDR3 length equals 13 residues. Trimming stripped 5 bases from V and 2 bases from J, with 11 bases between. Germline V gene lookup returns CDR1 GTSNPN and CDR2 SVGIG (reference sequence). CDR3 loop: CAWGREITDTQYF. CDR3 sequence (DNA): TGTGCCTGGGGACGGGAGATCACAGATACGCAGTATTTT.